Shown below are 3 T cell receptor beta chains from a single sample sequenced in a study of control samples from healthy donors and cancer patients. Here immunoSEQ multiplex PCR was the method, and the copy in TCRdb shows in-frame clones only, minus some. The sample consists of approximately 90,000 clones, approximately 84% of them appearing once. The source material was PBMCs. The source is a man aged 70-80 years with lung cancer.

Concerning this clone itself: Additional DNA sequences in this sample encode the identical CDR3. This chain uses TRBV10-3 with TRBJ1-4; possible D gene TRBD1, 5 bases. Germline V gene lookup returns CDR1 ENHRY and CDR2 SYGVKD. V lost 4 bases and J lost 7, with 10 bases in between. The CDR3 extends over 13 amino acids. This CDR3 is CAISAGPGEKLFF. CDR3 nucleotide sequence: TGTGCCATCAGTGCGGGACCAGGTGAAAAACTGTTTTTT.

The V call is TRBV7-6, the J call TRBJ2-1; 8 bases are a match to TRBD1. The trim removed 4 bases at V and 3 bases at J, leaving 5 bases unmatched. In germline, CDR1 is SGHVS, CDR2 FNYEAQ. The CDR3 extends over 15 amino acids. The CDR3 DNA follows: TGTGCCAGCAGCTCCACAGGGGGAAACTACAATGAGCAGTTCTTC. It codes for CASSSTGGNYNEQFF.

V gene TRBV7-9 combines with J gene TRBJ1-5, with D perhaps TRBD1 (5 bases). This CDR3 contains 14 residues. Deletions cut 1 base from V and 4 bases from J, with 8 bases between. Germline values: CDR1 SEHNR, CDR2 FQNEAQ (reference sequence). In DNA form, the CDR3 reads TGTGCCAGCAGCTTAGGGGCAGGGAATCAGCCCCAGCATTTT. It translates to CASSLGAGNQPQHF.